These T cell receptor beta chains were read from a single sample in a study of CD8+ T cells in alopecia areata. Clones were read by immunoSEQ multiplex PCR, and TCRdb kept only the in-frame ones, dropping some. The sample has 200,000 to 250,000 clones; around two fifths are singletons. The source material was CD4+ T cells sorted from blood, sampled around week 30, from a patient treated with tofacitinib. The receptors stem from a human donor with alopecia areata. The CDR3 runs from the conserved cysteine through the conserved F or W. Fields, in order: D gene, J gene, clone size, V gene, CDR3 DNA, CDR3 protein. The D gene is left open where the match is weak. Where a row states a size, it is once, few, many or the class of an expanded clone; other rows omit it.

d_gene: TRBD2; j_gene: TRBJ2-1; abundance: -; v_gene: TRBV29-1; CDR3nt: TGCAGCTCGGGACTAGCGGCCAGTGAGCAGTTCTTC; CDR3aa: CSSGLAASEQFF
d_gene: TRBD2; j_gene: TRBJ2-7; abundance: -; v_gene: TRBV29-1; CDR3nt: TGCAGCGTTGAAGGGGGAGGGACCGAGCAGTACTTC; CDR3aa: CSVEGGGTEQYF
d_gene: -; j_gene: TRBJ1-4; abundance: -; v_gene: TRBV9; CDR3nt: TGTGCCAGCAGCCCCTATGTGGGGTCACAGAAACTGTTTTTT; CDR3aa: CASSPYVGSQKLFF
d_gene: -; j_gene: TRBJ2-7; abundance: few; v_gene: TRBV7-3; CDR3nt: TGTGCCAGCAGCTTATATGTAGGGTACGAGCAGTACTTC; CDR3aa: CASSLYVGYEQYF
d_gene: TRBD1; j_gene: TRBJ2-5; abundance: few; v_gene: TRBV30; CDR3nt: TGTGCCTGGAACCCGGACAGGGAACAAGAGACCCAGTACTTC; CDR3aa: CAWNPDREQETQYF
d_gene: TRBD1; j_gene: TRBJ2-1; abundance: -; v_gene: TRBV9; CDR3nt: TGTGCCAGCAGCGTAGCTCCAGGGGGCAACTATGAGCAGTTCTTC; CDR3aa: CASSVAPGGNYEQFF
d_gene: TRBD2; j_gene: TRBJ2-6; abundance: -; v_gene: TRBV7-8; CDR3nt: TGTGCCAGCAGCCCCCATAGCGGGAGGTTGTCTGGGGCCAACGTCCTGACTTTC; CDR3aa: CASSPHSGRLSGANVLTF
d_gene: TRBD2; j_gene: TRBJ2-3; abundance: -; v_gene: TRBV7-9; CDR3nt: TGTGCCAGCAGCTTAGGGCTAGCGGAAACAGATACGCAGTATTTT; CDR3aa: CASSLGLAETDTQYF
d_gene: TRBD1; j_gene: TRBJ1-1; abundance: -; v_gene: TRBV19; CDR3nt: TGTGCCAGTAGTAGGGACAGAGGAACTGAAGCTTTCTTT; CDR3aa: CASSRDRGTEAFF
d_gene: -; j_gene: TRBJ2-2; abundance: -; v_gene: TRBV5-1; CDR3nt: TGCGCCAGCAGCTTGGCCAAAGGGGTCCTCACCGGGGAGCTGTTTTTT; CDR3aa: CASSLAKGVLTGELFF
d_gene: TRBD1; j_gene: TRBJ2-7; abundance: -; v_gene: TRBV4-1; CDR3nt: TGTGCCAGCAGCCAGGGGACCGGGACAGTCTCCTACGAGCAGTACTTC; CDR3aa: CASSQGTGTVSYEQYF
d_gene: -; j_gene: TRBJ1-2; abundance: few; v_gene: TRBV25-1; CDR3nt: TGTGCCAGCAGTGACACGGCTTACTATGGCTACACCTTC; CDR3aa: CASSDTAYYGYTF
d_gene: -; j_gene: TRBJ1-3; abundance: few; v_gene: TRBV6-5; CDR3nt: TGTGCCAGCAGTTACAGCGGCTCCGCCTCTGGAAACACCATATATTTT; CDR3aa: CASSYSGSASGNTIYF
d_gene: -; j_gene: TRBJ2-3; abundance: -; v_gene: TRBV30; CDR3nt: TGTGCCTGGAGTCCCGGCACAGATACGCAGTATTTT; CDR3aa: CAWSPGTDTQYF
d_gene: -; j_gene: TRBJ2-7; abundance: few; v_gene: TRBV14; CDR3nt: TGTGCCAGCAGCCCGAGGACGGGGACCTACGAGCAGTACTTC; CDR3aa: CASSPRTGTYEQYF
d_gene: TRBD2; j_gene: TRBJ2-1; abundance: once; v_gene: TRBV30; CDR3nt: TGTGCCTGGGCCCTAGCGGGGATTTACAATGAGCAGTTCTTC; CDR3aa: CAWALAGIYNEQFF
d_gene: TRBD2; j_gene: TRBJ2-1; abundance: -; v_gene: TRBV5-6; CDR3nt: TGTGCCAGCACCTTGACTAGCGGGGGGCTTTCCTACAATGAGCAGTTCTTC; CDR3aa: CASTLTSGGLSYNEQFF
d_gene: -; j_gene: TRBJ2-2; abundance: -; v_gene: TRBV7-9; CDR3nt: TGTGCCAGCAGCTTAGTTTCTGGCGGTTTAGACACCGGGGAGCTGTTTTTT; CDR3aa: CASSLVSGGLDTGELFF